This T cell receptor beta chain was documented in a study of OX40 agonist ivuxolimab in advanced cancers. Broadly, across the study: Ivuxolimab, which targeted the costimulatory receptor OX40 (CD134), was an agonistic, fully human IgG2 monoclonal antibody. Intravenous ivuxolimab was administered to patients every 2 weeks at six dose levels: 0.01, 0.1, 0.3, 1.5, 3 and 10 mg/kg. Of the roughly 50 dose-escalation patients, hepatocellular carcinoma was present in roughly 19, melanoma in approximately 15, renal cell carcinoma in 9 and head and neck cancer in 9. A male proportion of 75% to 85% and a mean age of roughly 55 years, ranging from about 23 to 90, were recorded for the dose-escalation cohort. Patients were allowed to have had prior anti-PD-1, anti-PD-L1 or anti-CTLA-4 therapy, and more than 30% of the dose-escalation patients had previously received checkpoint inhibitors. Partial responses occurred in three dose-escalation patients, of whom one had hepatocellular carcinoma and two had cutaneous melanoma. The point of sequencing TCRbeta in the periphery was to test whether ivuxolimab changed TCR sequence diversity and drove clonal T-cell expansion. The paper reports the monotherapy dose-escalation portion (N of about 54 patients) of the phase I ivuxolimab trial. General conclusions and limits of the study: After ivuxolimab, CD8+ T cells had more expanded clones than CD4+ T cells on average. Partial responders in the 0.1-3.0 mg/kg groups had among the lowest normalized peripheral clonal expansion, especially among CD8+ T cells. Antigen specificity was not determined for the clonally expanded peripheral T cells. At doses of 0.1 to 3.0 mg/kg, clonal expansion of both CD4+ and CD8+ T cells in blood was seen between baseline and week 6. Low levels of normalized T-cell clonal expansion were also shown by some nonresponding patients.

Patients with autoimmune disease history or receiving systemic immunosuppression were excluded from the trial. Peripheral blood for TCR sequencing was collected from all dose cohorts at baseline, on cycle 4 day 1, and on cycle 7 day 1. Samples came from an open-label, multicenter, first-in-human phase I dose-escalation trial of ivuxolimab. The trial enrolled adults with locally advanced or metastatic head and neck squamous cell, hepatocellular, melanoma or renal cell carcinoma. Before TCR sequencing, CD4+ and CD8+ T cells were separately sorted from peripheral blood. V lost 7 bases and J lost 3 bases; the stretch between them is 18 bases long. Inclusive of the bounding cysteine and phenylalanine, the CDR3 is 15 residues long. Only CDR3 DNA remains: 45 bases, in frame from the first base. CDR1 and CDR2 are drawn from the germline V gene (reference sequence): LNHDA, SQIVND. Genomic DNA was isolated from the sorted cells so that the TCRbeta CDR3 region could be sequenced. TCRbeta CDR3 regions were sequenced using the immunoSEQ Assay. As stored in TCRdb, this immuneACCESS dataset retains in-frame rearrangements with V and J assigned. A fraction of the clones does not appear; measured against another copy, unresolved V genes explain less than half of the discrepancy, and the remainder lacks a known reason. The sample contains some 70,000 clones, just over 85% of them found a single time. In total, the top ten clones hold 8% to 10% of the sample.

In regard to this clone: What this receptor recognizes is not known. The input lacks base qualities; no much larger clone sits a single base away.

The sequencing used CD4+ or CD8+ T cells sorted from blood, collected in a trial of the OX40 agonist ivuxolimab. The sequence was obtained from an adult with an advanced solid tumor such as melanoma, head and neck, liver or kidney cancer. The chain uses TRBV19 and TRBJ1-2, and the D gene may be TRBD1, 5 bases matching. The DNA reads TGTGCCAGTAAGGCCGGGACGTCGTTTCACTATGGCTACACCTTC. The translation is CASKAGTSFHYGYTF.